Following are 17 T cell receptor beta chains from one sample sequenced in a study of blood T cell repertoires in COVID-19. Some clones are missing from TCRdb's copy, which holds only in-frame ones; the method was immunoSEQ multiplex PCR. The sample consists of approximately 190,000 clones, about four fifths of them appearing once. Material for sequencing was peripheral blood. The receptors derive from a woman in her 70s with active or convalescent COVID-19.

This chain joins TRBV2 and TRBJ1-4, with D perhaps TRBD1 (6 bases). The CDR3 extends over 13 amino acids. CDR1 SNHLY and CDR2 FYNNEI come from the germline V gene. The V end lost 5 bases, the J end lost 6 bases, and 10 bases lay between the germline ends. The CDR3, as DNA: TGTGCCAGCAGTATGGGGGGGCATGAAAAACTGTTTTTT. Its protein product is CASSMGGHEKLFF.

This chain connects TRBV4-1 to TRBJ2-1; TRBD2 aligns across 12 bases. The J segment lost 12 bases and the V segment lost 2 bases, leaving 11 bases of the junction unmatched. The CDR3 loop spans 16 amino acids. Germline V gives CDR1 MGHRA, CDR2 YSYEKL. The CDR3, as DNA: TGCGCCAGCAGCCAACCTTGGACTAGCGGGAAATCCAGGCAGTTCTTC. Its translation: CASSQPWTSGKSRQFF.

V is TRBV5-1 and J is TRBJ2-7; D is perhaps TRBD1 (6 bases). Germline values: CDR1 SGHRS, CDR2 YFSETQ. The CDR3 is 15 residues long. The germline V and J ends were trimmed by 3 bases and 4 bases, with 17 bases remaining between them. The CDR3 nucleotides are TGCGCCAGCAGCTCGGGCCCAGGGGTCCAATACGAGCAGTACTTC. Its protein is CASSSGPGVQYEQYF.

This clone was counted between two and nine times. The CDR3 DNA reads TGTGCCAGCTCACGTGGGACAGGGGAATTTGGTAACTATGGCTACACCTTC. This sequence encodes CASSRGTGEFGNYGYTF. J is TRBJ1-2 and V is TRBV18; TRBD1 aligns across 10 bases. CDR1 is KGHSH and CDR2 is LQKENI in the germline V gene. This CDR3 comprises 17 residues. V lost 4 bases to trimming and J lost 1 base; unmatched junction nucleotides: 9.

The chain uses TRBV6-5 and TRBJ1-3, with D unclear. V gave up 7 bases and J gave up 4 bases, with 5 bases separating them. Germline values: CDR1 MNHEY, CDR2 SVGAGI. The CDR3 totals 11 residues. The CDR3 nucleotides read TGTGCCAGCACCTCCGGAAACACCATATATTTT. Translation: CASTSGNTIYF.

This clone has just one count. As DNA, the CDR3 is TGTGCCACCTTGGGGGGGAGCTCCTACAATGAGCAGTTCTTC. Protein product: CATLGGSSYNEQFF. The chain joins TRBV6-5 to TRBJ2-1; TRBD2 aligns across 7 bases. The CDR3 totals 14 residues. V trimming: 10 bases; J trimming: 0 bases; junction bases outside the gene matches: 6. Germline V lookup: CDR1 MNHEY, CDR2 SVGAGI.

V usage is TRBV7-2 and J usage is TRBJ2-7; D remains ambiguous. Trimming took 1 base from V and 5 from J, leaving 9 bases between them. This CDR3 is built from 13 residues. The germline gives CDR1 SGHTA, CDR2 FQGNSA. CDR3 DNA: TGTGCCAGCAGCTTAGGGCCTTCAAACGAGCAGTACTTC. Protein product: CASSLGPSNEQYF.

This clone has a handful of counts. This rearrangement joins TRBV12-3 or TRBV12-4 to TRBJ1-2; 8 bases agree with TRBD1. The trim removed 6 bases at V and 8 bases at J, leaving 5 bases unmatched. The CDR3 spans 12 residues. The CDR3 nucleotides are TGTGCCAGCAGCCGGACAGGGCGCGGCTACACCTTC. This encodes CASSRTGRGYTF.

The chain uses TRBV19 and TRBJ1-2; 8 bases align to TRBD1. The CDR3 length is 14 residues. V was pared by 8 bases and J by 8 bases, with 13 bases of the junction left unmatched. Germline V lookup: CDR1 LNHDA, CDR2 SQIVND (reference sequence). The CDR3 here is CASRKQVQGAGYTF. In nucleotides, the CDR3 is TGTGCCAGTCGAAAACAGGTCCAGGGGGCCGGCTACACCTTC. Based on the CDR3 plus reference TRBV19 and TRBJ1-2, the full variable domain is DGGITQSPKYLFRKEGQNVTLSCEQNLNHDAMYWYRQDPGQGLRLIYYSQIVNDFQKGDIAEGYSVSREKKESFPLTVTSAQKNPTAFYLCASRKQVQGAGYTFGSGTRLTVV.

The chain recombines TRBV5-1 with TRBJ2-1; TRBD2 aligns across 12 bases. Germline lookup yields CDR1 SGHRS and CDR2 YFSETQ. Losses at the gene ends were 3 bases for V and 7 bases for J; bases not matched to a gene: 5. The length of the CDR3 is 15 residues. CDR3 sequence (DNA): TGCGCCAGCAGCTCCCTAGCGGGAGGGATAAATGAGCAGTTCTTC. Protein: CASSSLAGGINEQFF.

The chain uses TRBV13 and TRBJ1-4; D gene uncertain. The CDR3 sequence is 13 residues long. Germline CDR1 is PRHDT and CDR2 is FYEKMQ (reference sequence). V lost 1 base and J lost 8, with 8 bases in between. The CDR3 here is CASSLVAGEKLFF. The DNA for the CDR3 is TGTGCCAGCAGCTTAGTGGCGGGAGAAAAACTGTTTTTT. The full variable domain, with the rest looked up from reference TRBV13 and TRBJ1-4, is AAGVIQSPRHLIKEKRETATLKCYPIPRHDTVYWYQQGPGQDPQFLISFYEKMQSDKGSIPDRFSAQQFSDYHSELNMSSLELGDSALYFCASSLVAGEKLFFGSGTQLSVL.

The CDR3 here is CASSLGHITNTGELFF. CDR3 DNA sequence: TGTGCCAGCAGCTTAGGGCACATCACGAACACCGGGGAGCTGTTTTTT. The chain uses TRBV11-3 and TRBJ2-2, with no clear D. This CDR3 has 16 residues. V lost 1 base to trimming and J lost 0 bases, with 9 bases between them. Germline values: CDR1 SGHNT, CDR2 YENEEA. Using reference TRBV11-3 and TRBJ2-2 for the parts outside the CDR3, the full variable domain is EAGVVQSPRYKIIEKKQPVAFWCNPISGHNTLYWYLQNLGQGPELLIRYENEEAVDDSQLPKDRFSAERLKGVDSTLKIQPAELGDSAVYLCASSLGHITNTGELFFGEGSRLTVL.

The V call is TRBV16, the J call TRBJ2-3; possible D gene TRBD1, 5 bases. Trimming took 0 bases from V and 1 from J, leaving 14 bases between them. Germline assignment: CDR1 KGHSY and CDR2 FQNENV. CDR3 size: 17 residues. The CDR3 loop is CASSQSLGADRTDTQYF. The CDR3 coding sequence is TGTGCCAGCAGCCAATCTCTAGGGGCGGACCGCACAGATACGCAGTATTTT.

The chain has TRBV2 and TRBJ1-3; 10 positions match TRBD1. The CDR3 runs 15 residues. Trimming cost V 6 bases and J 2 bases; bases outside gene matches: 4. Per the germline V gene, CDR1 is SNHLY and CDR2 is FYNNEI. For the CDR3, the DNA is TGTGCCAGCAGCGGACAGGGGGTCCCTGGAAACACCATATATTTT. The encoded protein is CASSGQGVPGNTIYF. Full variable domain (outside the CDR3, taken from reference TRBV2 and TRBJ1-3): EPEVTQTPSHQVTQMGQEVILRCVPISNHLYFYWYRQILGQKVEFLVSFYNNEISEKSEIFDDQFSVERPDGSNFTLKIRSTKLEDSAMYFCASSGQGVPGNTIYFGEGSWLTVV.

The chain joins TRBV5-1 to TRBJ2-1; D perhaps matches TRBD2 (5 bases). V gave up 0 bases and J gave up 7 bases, with 8 bases separating them. The germline CDR1 and CDR2 sequences are SGHRS and YFSETQ. The CDR3 loop spans 13 amino acids. The CDR3 spells CASSLVGGNEQFF. Written as DNA, the CDR3 is TGCGCCAGCAGCTTGGTAGGCGGGAATGAGCAGTTCTTC.

This chain uses TRBV6-2 or TRBV6-3 with TRBJ2-2; 11 bases map to TRBD1. The CDR3 is 16 residues long. CDR1 is MNHEY, CDR2 SVGEGT, per germline. V lost 1 base and J lost 7; bases outside the gene matches: 5. For the CDR3, the DNA is TGTGCCAGCAGTTACTGGGACAGGGGGTCTCACGGGGAGCTGTTTTTT. As protein: CASSYWDRGSHGELFF.

This clone is a singleton in its sample. This chain links TRBV27 with TRBJ2-1; TRBD2 matches 10 bases. CDR3 size: 13 residues. J gave up 9 bases and V 6 bases, and 5 bases lay outside the gene matches. The germline V gene encodes CDR1 MNHEY and CDR2 SMNVEV (reference sequence). This CDR3 is CASRPGLAFEQFF. CDR3 bases: TGTGCCAGCAGGCCGGGACTAGCGTTTGAGCAGTTCTTC.